Listed here are 12 T cell receptor beta chains from one sample, sequenced in a study of beta chain features in type 1 diabetes (dated by TCRdb to the late 2010s). Libraries were prepared through the immunoSEQ multiplex PCR assay. The High Capacity cDNA Reverse Transcription Kit was used to reverse transcribe all of the isolated RNA, meaning that expressed TCRB transcripts were what got sequenced. Here the immuneACCESS table is served through TCRdb, limited to in-frame sequences with V and J called. Missing clones are a known gap in these copies; in checked studies unresolved V genes cover under half, and the rest lacks a known reason. In all, the sample holds 300,000 to 350,000 clones, and 11% to 15% of those were seen once. The biggest ten clones account for roughly 7% of the sample. The sample taken for sequencing was central memory CD4+ T cells from blood. These TCRs come from a man aged 25-40 years in good health.

This clone was counted only a few times. The chain recombines TRBV9 with TRBJ2-6, with TRBD1 identical over 7 bases. In germline, CDR1 is SGDLS, CDR2 YYNGEE. CDR3 length: 17 amino acids. The J segment lost 0 bases and the V segment lost 0 bases, leaving 3 bases of the junction unmatched. This chain's CDR3 is CASSVGGTVSGANVLTF. CDR3 in DNA: TGTGCCAGCAGCGTAGGAGGGACAGTCTCTGGGGCCAACGTCCTGACTTTC.

The CDR3 DNA reads TGTGCCAGCAGCGAACAGGGGAAGGCTTCACCCCTCCACTTT. The encoded protein is CASSEQGKASPLHF. The chain recombines TRBV7-9 with TRBJ1-6; 7 nucleotides line up with TRBD1. This CDR3 contains 14 residues. V shed 5 bases, J shed 9 bases, and the junction held 7 bases outside the gene matches. CDR1 SEHNR and CDR2 FQNEAQ come from the germline V gene (reference sequence).

The rearrangement links TRBV4-1 to TRBJ1-6; D perhaps matches TRBD1 (6 bases). CDR1 and CDR2 from the germline V gene are MGHRA and YSYEKL. V was cut by 0 bases and J by 7 bases, with 10 bases left in between. The CDR3 extends over 15 amino acids. The CDR3 nucleotides read TGCGCCAGCAGCCAAGATAGGACAGAGAATTCACCCCTCCACTTT. Protein product: CASSQDRTENSPLHF.

The rearrangement links TRBV29-1 to TRBJ2-3, with 7 bases that match TRBD1. The V and J ends lost 7 bases and 1 base, in that order; junction bases with no gene match: 8. The CDR3 totals 14 residues. Germline assignment: CDR1 SQVTM and CDR2 ANQGSEA. DNA of the CDR3: TGCAGCGCAGAGAATCAGGGGGGCACAGATACGCAGTATTTT. It translates to CSAENQGGTDTQYF.

V usage is TRBV5-4 and J usage is TRBJ2-2; D is possibly TRBD1 (6 bases). Germline V gene lookup returns CDR1 SGHNT and CDR2 YYREEE (reference sequence). V lost 5 bases to trimming and J lost 3 bases, with 11 bases between them. The CDR3 sequence is 14 residues long. CDR3 sequence: CASSTRTDTGELFF. In DNA form, the CDR3 reads TGTGCCAGCAGTACCCGGACAGACACCGGGGAGCTGTTTTTT.

This clone appeared a few times. V gene TRBV5-1 combines with J gene TRBJ2-7, with a possible D match to TRBD1 (5 bases). Germline CDR1 is SGHRS and CDR2 is YFSETQ. Trimming pared 9 bases from V and 5 bases from J, leaving 12 bases between. This CDR3 has 11 amino acids. CDR3 loop: CATHRFHEQYF. As DNA, the CDR3 is TGCGCCACCCACAGGTTCCACGAGCAGTACTTC.

This clone was recorded a few times. The rearrangement joins TRBV27 to TRBJ2-3, with a tentative D call TRBD2 (6 bases). The germline V and J ends were trimmed by 8 bases and 6 bases, with 24 bases remaining between them. CDR1 MNHEY and CDR2 SMNVEV come from the germline V gene (reference sequence). The CDR3 is made up of 16 amino acids. CDR3 sequence reads: CASARTGTLRGDTQYF. DNA of the CDR3: TGTGCCAGCGCGAGGACGGGCACTCTCCGGGGGGATACGCAGTATTTT.

This clone was detected only a few times. This chain links TRBV5-4 with TRBJ2-5, with TRBD1 matching over 9 bases. CDR3 size: 14 residues. The germline CDR1 and CDR2 sequences are SGHNT and YYREEE (reference sequence). V was pared by 6 bases and J by 3 bases, with 6 bases of the junction left unmatched. DNA for the CDR3: TGTGCCAGCAAACTTTGGACAGGGGAAGAGACCCAGTACTTC. Translation: CASKLWTGEETQYF.

This clone has at least ten counts. This chain joins TRBV18 and TRBJ2-3, with D possibly TRBD2 on 6 matching bases. Trimming left V 8 bases short and J 2 bases short, with 17 bases between. From germline, CDR1 is KGHSH and CDR2 LQKENI. This CDR3 spans 15 amino acids. The CDR3 region is CASEEGGMITDTQYF. The CDR3 bases are TGTGCCAGCGAGGAAGGCGGGATGATCACAGATACGCAGTATTTT.

In its sample, this clone was seen a few times. V and J are TRBV6-5 and TRBJ1-1; TRBD1 matches 7 bases. Per the germline V gene, CDR1 is MNHEY and CDR2 is SVGAGI. This CDR3 has 14 residues. V dropped 3 bases and J dropped 3; count of bases not matched to a gene: 4. CDR3 DNA: TGTGCCAGCAGTTATAAAACAGGGGACACTGAAGCTTTCTTT. As protein: CASSYKTGDTEAFF.

The V and J genes are TRBV27 and TRBJ2-7, with D tentatively TRBD1 (6 bases). From germline, CDR1 is MNHEY and CDR2 SMNVEV (reference sequence). The CDR3 extends over 15 amino acids. The V end was cut by 2 bases, the J end by 3 bases, with 14 bases between. The CDR3 DNA reads TGTGCCAGCAGTTTAGACCTCAGGGGTTGCTACGAGCAGTACGTC. Encoded protein: CASSLDLRGCYEQYV.

This clone has a handful of counts. V usage is TRBV11-2 and J usage is TRBJ2-7, with D uncertain. This CDR3 region has 11 residues. Germline-derived CDR1 and CDR2 are SGHAT and FQNNGV. V lost 1 base to trimming and J lost 6 bases, with 4 bases between them. The CDR3 nucleotides read TGTGCCAGCAGCTTAGTGTCCGAGCAGTACTTC. It codes for CASSLVSEQYF.